This T cell receptor (beta chain) was captured by sequencing in a study of T cells in localized non-small cell lung cancer. This table comes from immunoSEQ multiplex PCR, and its TCRdb copy is limited to in-frame clones, with some not included. The table includes approximately 52,000 clones, roughly 85% detected once. This CDR3 is 16 amino acids long. J was trimmed by 8 bases and V by 4 bases; bases with no gene match: 14. CDR1 and CDR2 from the germline V gene are SGHRS and YFSETQ. The V and J genes are TRBV5-1 and TRBJ1-4, with TRBD1 matching over 7 bases. This TCR was sampled from a male donor older than 55 with stage III squamous cell lung carcinoma. The sequenced sample was peripheral blood, obtained before any cancer treatment. CDR3 in amino acids: CASSLVPAGGGEKLFF. The DNA of the CDR3 is TGCGCCAGCAGCCTGGTCCCGGCAGGGGGTGGCGAAAAACTGTTTTTT.